The 8 T cell receptor beta chains below all came from one sample that was sequenced in a study of T cell responses to AZD1222 COVID-19 vaccine. Assay used: immunoSEQ multiplex PCR; TCRdb lists only in-frame clones, some missing. The table has about 130,000 clones, around 90% seen once. The material was peripheral blood, obtained on day 0 of AZD1222 vaccination. Receptor source: an adult in good health.

The rearrangement uses TRBV6-5 and TRBJ1-6, with 7 positions matching TRBD1. CDR3 length: 14 amino acids. The germline CDR1 and CDR2 sequences are MNHEY and SVGAGI. Trimming took 6 bases from V and 7 from J; bases not matched to a gene: 6. CDR3 region: CASSRQGNNSPLHF. The CDR3 nucleotides are TGTGCCAGCAGCCGACAGGGTAACAATTCACCCCTCCACTTT.

This chain joins TRBV5-1 and TRBJ1-2; possibly TRBD1 for D (6 bases). V dropped 5 bases and J dropped 4 bases, with 18 bases sitting between them. The germline gives CDR1 SGHRS, CDR2 YFSETQ. The CDR3 runs 15 residues. CDR3 residues: CASSTQGSGSYGYTF. DNA of the CDR3: TGCGCCAGCAGTACTCAGGGGTCCGGAAGCTATGGCTACACCTTC.

This chain links TRBV5-1 with TRBJ1-2; possibly TRBD1 for D (5 bases). The V and J ends lost 3 bases and 8 bases respectively, with 17 bases between them. CDR1 is SGHRS, CDR2 YFSETQ, per germline. The CDR3 totals 14 residues. CDR3 DNA: TGCGCCAGCAGCTCCATACAGGACCGACGGGGCTACACCTTC. It is translated as CASSSIQDRRGYTF.

The chain couples TRBV7-8 to TRBJ1-3; D may be TRBD1 (6 bases). V lost 6 bases to trimming and J lost 4 bases, with 22 bases between them. Germline V gives CDR1 SGHVS, CDR2 FQNEAQ. This CDR3 has 17 amino acids. CDR3 amino acids: CASSIGGQLGSGNTIYF. CDR3 nucleotides: TGTGCCAGCAGTATTGGGGGGCAGCTCGGCTCCGGAAACACCATATATTTT.

The rearrangement uses TRBV19 and TRBJ1-1; D is undetermined. The CDR3 covers 15 residues. The germline CDR1 and CDR2 sequences are LNHDA and SQIVND (reference sequence). Trimming cost V 5 bases and J 4 bases, with 17 bases left between them. The CDR3 loop is CASSPYSLPTTEAFF. As DNA, the CDR3 is TGTGCCAGTAGTCCCTACTCATTACCGACCACTGAAGCTTTCTTT.

This sequence joins TRBV24-1 and TRBJ2-1; TRBD2 agrees at 10 bases. V trimming: 9 bases; J trimming: 4 bases; junction bases outside the gene matches: 8. The CDR3 loop spans 15 amino acids. Germline assignment: CDR1 KGHDR and CDR2 SFDVKD. The CDR3 loop reads CATAAASGSYNEQFF. CDR3 in DNA: TGTGCCACCGCCGCTGCTAGCGGGAGTTACAATGAGCAGTTCTTC.

The rearrangement joins TRBV6-5 to TRBJ1-1; D not resolved. V lost 6 bases to trimming and J lost 1 base, with 12 bases between them. Germline CDR1 reads MNHEY; CDR2 reads SVGAGI. CDR3 length equals 14 residues. CDR3 DNA sequence: TGTGCCAGCAGCCCCGGCGGGTCGAACACTGAAGCTTTCTTT. It specifies CASSPGGSNTEAFF.

The rearrangement joins TRBV19 to TRBJ1-1; D remains unclear. The CDR3 has 13 amino acids. CDR1 and CDR2 from the germline V gene are LNHDA and SQIVND (reference sequence). V was clipped by 10 bases and J by 0 bases, with 12 bases between them. The CDR3 DNA is TGTGCCACAAGCGGGCTTATGAACACTGAAGCTTTCTTT. This gives the protein CATSGLMNTEAFF.